This T cell receptor (beta chain) was recovered during a study of tumor-infiltrating lymphocytes in oesophageal squamous cell carcinoma. CDR3 length: 12 amino acids. V was pared by 5 bases and J by 10 bases, with 12 bases between. Germline V lookup: CDR1 SEHNR, CDR2 FQNEAQ (reference sequence). TCRdb ran MiXCR on the PCR reads and lists one entry per CDR3 protein. The sample records 17,000 or so distinct CDR3 sequences, roughly 50% being singletons. Input material: normal esophageal tissue next to the tumor. The V gene is TRBV7-9, the J gene TRBJ2-1, with D perhaps TRBD2 (5 bases). This TCR derives from a female donor with esophageal squamous cell carcinoma. The CDR3 loop is CASSPVGAEQFF. The CDR3 DNA sequence: TGTGCCAGCAGCCCTGTGGGAGCGGAGCAGTTCTTC.